The 23 T cell receptor beta chains below all came from one sample that was sequenced in a study of identical twins. TCRdb re-derived calls from the 5' RACE reads in MiXCR, one entry per CDR3 protein. Among just over 500,000 distinct CDR3 sequences listed, less than 25% were seen once. These data were also reused for a study on T cells expressing NK-cell markers.

The source material was CD4+ T cells sorted from blood. These receptors originate from a woman younger than 30 in good health.

J is TRBJ2-2 and V is TRBV20-1, with TRBD2 identical over 10 bases. The germline V gene encodes CDR1 DFQATT and CDR2 SNEGSKA (reference sequence). V gave up 5 bases and J gave up 6 bases; unmatched junction bases: 3. The CDR3 is made up of 13 amino acids. The CDR3, as DNA: TGCAGTGCTCAGCTAGCGGGAGCCGGGGAGCTGTTTTTT. Protein product: CSAQLAGAGELFF.

This clonotype came up a few times. V gene TRBV5-1 combines with J gene TRBJ2-1; D remains unclear. Germline lookup yields CDR1 SGHRS and CDR2 YFSETQ. Trimming pared 3 bases from V and 4 bases from J, leaving 8 bases between. The length of the CDR3 is 13 residues. CDR3 sequence: CASSSDVYNEQFF. The CDR3 bases are TGCGCCAGCAGCTCGGACGTTTACAATGAGCAGTTCTTC.

The J gene is TRBJ2-5, the V gene TRBV7-3; TRBD1 aligns across 8 bases. The CDR3 is 14 amino acids. Per the germline V gene, CDR1 is SGHTA and CDR2 is FQGTGA. With V trimmed by 2 bases and J by 7 bases, 6 bases remained unmatched. Written as DNA, the CDR3 is TGTGCCAGCAGCTTATCAGGGGGCGGGGTGACCCAGTACTTC. Amino acids: CASSLSGGGVTQYF.

There are a few counts of this clonotype. The genes are TRBV25-1 and TRBJ2-5, with 8 positions matching TRBD2. V shed 8 bases and J 9 bases; nucleotides not matched to a gene: 14. In germline, CDR1 is MGHDK, CDR2 SYGVNS. The CDR3 totals 14 residues. CDR3 loop: CASVAGGPAIAQYF. CDR3 DNA sequence: TGTGCCAGCGTGGCGGGGGGCCCCGCTATCGCCCAGTACTTC.

This clonotype came up a few times. The V gene is TRBV12-3 or TRBV12-4, the J gene TRBJ2-3, with 9 bases identical to TRBD2. V trimming: 3 bases; J trimming: 2 bases; junction bases outside the gene matches: 6. CDR3 length: 16 residues. CDR3: CASSFASGGITDTQYF. As DNA, the CDR3 is TGTGCCAGCAGTTTTGCCAGCGGGGGGATCACAGATACGCAGTATTTT.

This rearrangement joins TRBV28 to TRBJ2-7, with 11 bases identical to TRBD2. V trimming: 4 bases; J trimming: 3 bases; junction bases outside the gene matches: 8. The V gene's germline CDR1 is MDHEN and CDR2 SYDVKM. This CDR3 comprises 16 residues. The CDR3 DNA sequence: TGTGCCAGCAGTTCCTCGGCTAGCGGGAGGATCTACGAGCAGTACTTC. As protein: CASSSSASGRIYEQYF.

This clonotype was seen more than once but under ten times. This rearrangement joins TRBV7-3 to TRBJ2-1; D not certain. Germline V CDR1 and CDR2: SGHTA, FQGTGA. The CDR3 has 15 residues. Trimming took 5 bases from V and 4 from J, leaving 15 bases between them. Here the CDR3 reads CASSNGVGFYNEQFF. The CDR3 region has the DNA TGTGCCAGCAGCAACGGAGTGGGGTTTTACAATGAGCAGTTCTTC. Full variable domain (missing parts from reference TRBV7-3 and TRBJ2-1): GAGVSQTPSNKVTEKGKYVELRCDPISGHTALYWYRQSLGQGPEFLIYFQGTGAADDSGLPNDRFFAVRPEGSVSTLKIQRTERGDSAVYLCASSNGVGFYNEQFFGPGTRLTVL.

In its sample, this clonotype was seen a few times. V usage is TRBV20-1 and J usage is TRBJ2-1; 11 bases are a match to TRBD2. J was trimmed by 9 bases and V by 6 bases; bases with no gene match: 10. This CDR3 has 14 amino acids. Per germline, CDR1 DFQATT and CDR2 SNEGSKA (reference sequence). This chain's CDR3 is CSANTSGGLGEQFF. The CDR3 region has the DNA TGCAGTGCCAATACTAGCGGGGGACTCGGTGAGCAGTTCTTC.

This clonotype showed up just a few times. CDR3 region: CASSSRTGPGEKLFF. The CDR3 DNA is TGTGCCAGCAGCTCACGGACAGGGCCAGGGGAAAAACTGTTTTTT. This sequence joins TRBV7-9 and TRBJ1-4; 8 nucleotides match TRBD1. Germline V gene sequence: CDR1 SEHNR, CDR2 FQNEAQ (reference sequence). The CDR3 is 15 amino acids. The V gene end was trimmed by 4 bases and the J gene end by 8 bases; junction bases not matched to a gene: 9.

As concerns this clonotype: The junction departs from germline at one end; a sequencing error may be responsible. The chain has TRBV7-7 and TRBJ2-5; 11 nucleotides line up with TRBD2. The CDR3 is made up of 16 amino acids. The germline gives CDR1 SSHAT, CDR2 FNYEAQ (reference sequence). The CDR3 bases are TGTGCTAGCAGCCCCACTAGCGGGGGTGTGGCAGAGACCCAGTACTTC. Translated, it gives CASSPTSGGVAETQYF.

The V call is TRBV2, the J call TRBJ1-2; no firm D call. Germline CDR1 is SNHLY and CDR2 is FYNNEI. The CDR3 length is 12 residues. V was pared by 4 bases and J by 6 bases, with 9 bases between. The DNA for the CDR3 is TGTGCCAGCAGTGCATCTAGGGATGGCTACACCTTC. Residues: CASSASRDGYTF.

This clonotype was detected many times. One base away lies a much larger clone, so this may be a sequencing read error. The V call is TRBV5-1, the J call TRBJ1-1; D gene unclear. Germline CDR1 SGHRS, CDR2 YFSETQ. The CDR3 spans 13 residues. V was clipped by 0 bases and J by 1 base, with 4 bases between them. Here the CDR3 DNA reads TGCGCCAGCAGCTTGGCCAGGAACACTGAAGCTTTCTTT. This translates into CASSLARNTEAFF.

This chain uses TRBV5-1 with TRBJ2-7; 9 nucleotides agree with TRBD1. Trimming took 7 bases from V and 6 from J; bases not matched to a gene: 11. The CDR3 extends over 14 amino acids. The germline gives CDR1 SGHRS, CDR2 YFSETQ. CDR3 nucleotide sequence: TGCGCCAGCGCACCGGGACAGGGACTTTCCGAGCAGTACTTC. Its protein product is CASAPGQGLSEQYF.

Only a few counts were recorded for this clonotype. The chain couples TRBV4-2 to TRBJ2-2; D could derive from TRBD1 or TRBD2 (6 bases each). Per the germline V gene, CDR1 is LGHNA and CDR2 is YNFKEQ. V lost 0 bases to trimming and J lost 7 bases, with 12 bases between them. The CDR3 runs 15 residues. CDR3 nucleotides: TGTGCCAGCAGCCAAGAAGGAGGGGGTGACGGGGAGCTGTTTTTT. Protein: CASSQEGGGDGELFF.

This clonotype was observed a few times. The CDR3 DNA follows: TGCAGCGTCTACGGACAGGGGAACACTGAAGCTTTCTTT. Translated: CSVYGQGNTEAFF. V gene TRBV29-1 combines with J gene TRBJ1-1; TRBD1 agrees at 8 bases. The CDR3 extends over 13 amino acids. Losses at the gene ends were 6 bases for V and 1 base for J; bases not matched to a gene: 4. Germline V gives CDR1 SQVTM, CDR2 ANQGSEA.

This clonotype was found a few times. The chain is built from TRBV7-2 and TRBJ1-1; D not certain. From germline, CDR1 is SGHTA and CDR2 FQGNSA. With 5 bases removed from V and 4 bases from J, the gap between germline ends came to 14 bases. This CDR3 is built from 14 residues. This chain's CDR3 is CASSPRPGSTEAFF. CDR3 coding DNA: TGTGCCAGCAGCCCCCGACCGGGGAGCACTGAAGCTTTCTTT.

The chain uses TRBV10-3 and TRBJ2-1; TRBD2 aligns across 12 bases. This CDR3 is 15 amino acids long. Germline-derived CDR1 and CDR2 are ENHRY and SYGVKD. V lost 6 bases, J lost 8 bases, and 8 bases stayed unmatched. The CDR3 DNA reads as TGTGCCATCAGCGTGACTAGCGGGAGCATTCATGAGCAGTTCTTC. This translates into CAISVTSGSIHEQFF.

This clonotype has only a few counts. The rearrangement uses TRBV6-1 and TRBJ2-7; possible D gene TRBD2, 7 bases. The CDR3 has 16 residues. Deletions cut 6 bases from V and 0 bases from J, with 18 bases between. Germline loops: CDR1 MNHNS, CDR2 SASEGT. Here the CDR3 reads CASSRGGEFSSYEQYF. CDR3 coding DNA: TGTGCCAGCAGCAGGGGAGGGGAGTTTAGCTCCTACGAGCAGTACTTC.

This clonotype appeared a few times. The chain uses TRBV29-1 and TRBJ2-7; a possible D gene is TRBD2 (6 bases). This CDR3 has 15 amino acids. The ends were cut back, 7 bases at V and 0 bases at J, with 19 bases in the middle. CDR1 and CDR2 from the germline V gene are SQVTM and ANQGSEA. The CDR3 loop is CSAQGERGGSYEQYF. DNA of the CDR3: TGCAGCGCCCAGGGAGAGAGGGGAGGCTCCTACGAGCAGTACTTC.

In this sample, this clonotype turned up a few times. The V call is TRBV6-2 or TRBV6-3, the J call TRBJ2-3; TRBD2 agrees at 9 bases. CDR1 and CDR2 (germline): MNHEY, SVGEGT. This CDR3 region has 14 residues. V trimming: 6 bases; J trimming: 1 base; junction bases outside the gene matches: 2. DNA for the CDR3: TGTGCCAGCAGGACTAGCGGTCGCACAGATACGCAGTATTTT. Translated: CASRTSGRTDTQYF.

The chain combines TRBV3-1 with TRBJ2-7; possible D gene TRBD2, 7 bases. The V end lost 4 bases, the J end lost 6 bases, and 22 bases lay between the germline ends. Per the germline V gene, CDR1 is LGHDT and CDR2 is YNNKEL (reference sequence). The CDR3 is 16 amino acids. The CDR3 nucleotides are TGTGCCAGCAGCCCTCAAGGGGGAGCGGGAATGCGCGAGCAGTACTTC. Protein sequence: CASSPQGGAGMREQYF.

This clonotype has more than one count but fewer than ten. The J gene is TRBJ2-1, the V gene TRBV12-3 or TRBV12-4; 15 positions match TRBD2. V shed 7 bases and J 7 bases; nucleotides not matched to a gene: 14. CDR3 length: 18 residues. DNA of the CDR3: TGTGCCAGCACCCCCGGGACTAGCGGGAGGCCCGGGTATAATGAGCAGTTCTTC. It encodes CASTPGTSGRPGYNEQFF.

This clonotype was recorded once. CDR3 sequence reads: CASSAIAGGPGETQYF. The CDR3 DNA sequence: TGCGCCAGCAGCGCTATAGCGGGAGGGCCTGGAGAGACCCAGTACTTC. The chain links TRBV5-1 to TRBJ2-5; 11 bases map to TRBD2. CDR3 length equals 16 residues. The germline V gene encodes CDR1 SGHRS and CDR2 YFSETQ. The V and J ends lost 4 bases and 4 bases, in that order; junction bases with no gene match: 9.